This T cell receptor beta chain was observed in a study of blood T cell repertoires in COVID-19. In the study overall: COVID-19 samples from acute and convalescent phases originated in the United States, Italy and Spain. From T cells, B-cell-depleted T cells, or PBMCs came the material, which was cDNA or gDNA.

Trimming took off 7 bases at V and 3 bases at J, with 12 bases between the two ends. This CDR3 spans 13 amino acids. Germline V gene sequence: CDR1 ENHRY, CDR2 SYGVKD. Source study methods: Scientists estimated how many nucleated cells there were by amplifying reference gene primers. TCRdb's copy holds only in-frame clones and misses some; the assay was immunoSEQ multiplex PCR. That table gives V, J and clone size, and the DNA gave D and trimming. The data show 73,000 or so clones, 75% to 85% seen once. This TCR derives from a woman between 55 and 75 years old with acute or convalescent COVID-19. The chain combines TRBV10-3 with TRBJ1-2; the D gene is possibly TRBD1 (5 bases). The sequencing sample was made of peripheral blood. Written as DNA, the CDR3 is TGTGCCATCACCCCGGACATAGACTATGGCTACACCTTC. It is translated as CAITPDIDYGYTF.